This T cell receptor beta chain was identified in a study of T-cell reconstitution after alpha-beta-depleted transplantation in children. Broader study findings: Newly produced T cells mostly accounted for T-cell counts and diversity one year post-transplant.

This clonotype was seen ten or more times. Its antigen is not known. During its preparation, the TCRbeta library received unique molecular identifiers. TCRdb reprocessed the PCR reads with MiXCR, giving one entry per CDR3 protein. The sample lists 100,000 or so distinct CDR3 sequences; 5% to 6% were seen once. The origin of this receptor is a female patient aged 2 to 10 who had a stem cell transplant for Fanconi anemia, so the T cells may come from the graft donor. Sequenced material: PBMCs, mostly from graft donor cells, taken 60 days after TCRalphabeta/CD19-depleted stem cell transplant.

This CDR3 reads CASSLGQGPYSPLHF. CDR3 sequence (DNA): TGTGCCAGCAGTTTAGGACAGGGGCCGTATTCACCCCTCCACTTT. The chain recombines TRBV28 with TRBJ1-6, with TRBD1 matching 9 bases. The CDR3 loop spans 15 amino acids. Germline CDR1 and CDR2: MDHEN and SYDVKM. V shed 2 bases and J 8 bases; nucleotides not matched to a gene: 4.